This entry lists 25 T cell receptor beta chains sequenced from one sample in a study of T cells in Graves' hyperthyroidism and ophthalmopathy. RNA transcripts were the template for amplifying TCR beta CDR3 regions. Carried out on the TCR CDR3, a first-round RT-PCR used the HTBI primer set. One entry per CDR3 protein, called by TCRdb with MiXCR from the multiplex PCR reads. Of approximately 380,000 distinct CDR3 sequences listed, less than 20% are singletons. Source material: blood. These receptors came from a man between 18 and 35 years old with Graves' ophthalmopathy.

This clonotype appeared once. This could be a read error, since a much larger clone is one nucleotide away. The rearrangement joins TRBV10-3 to TRBJ1-5; D gene uncertain. Germline-derived CDR1 and CDR2 are ENHRY and SYGVKD. The CDR3 is 16 amino acids. The CDR3 here is CAISEGGFYSNRPQHF. The CDR3 bases are TGTGCCATCAGCGAAGGAGGGTTTTATAGCAATCGGCCCCAGCATTTT.

This clonotype was recorded at least ten times. J is TRBJ1-1 and V is TRBV5-5, with D maybe TRBD1 (5 bases). Trimming removed 3 bases from V and 0 bases from J, with 15 bases in between. The V gene's germline CDR1 is SGHKS and CDR2 YYEKEE (reference sequence). CDR3 length: 16 amino acids. The CDR3 here is CASSSVVQALNTEAFF. The CDR3 DNA is TGTGCCAGCAGCTCGGTCGTACAGGCCCTGAACACTGAAGCTTTCTTT.

This chain connects TRBV4-1 to TRBJ2-5; 7 bases map to TRBD1. CDR1 and CDR2 from the germline V gene are MGHRA and YSYEKL. The V gene end was trimmed by 5 bases and the J gene end by 5 bases; junction bases not matched to a gene: 5. This CDR3 comprises 13 residues. Written as DNA, the CDR3 is TGCGCCAGCAGCGTCGGACAGGAGGAGACCCAGTACTTC. Its translation: CASSVGQEETQYF.

With regard to this clonotype: With a much larger clone just one base away, this may be a read error. Likely a read error: the CDR3 ends without its conserved phenylalanine or tryptophan. The V call is TRBV19, the J call TRBJ2-3; D gene ambiguous. Trimming left V 5 bases short and J 4 bases short, with 10 bases between. The CDR3 loop spans 13 amino acids. Germline lookup yields CDR1 LNHDA and CDR2 SQIVND (reference sequence). The CDR3 DNA follows: TGTGCCAGTAGTCCGCTCCATCCAGATACGCAGTATTTA. Protein sequence: CASSPLHPDTQYL.

V gene TRBV20-1 combines with J gene TRBJ1-2; TRBD1 matches at 7 bases. Germline V gives CDR1 DFQATT, CDR2 SNEGSKA (reference sequence). The V segment lost 6 bases and the J segment 3 bases; nucleotides outside the gene matches: 7. This CDR3 is built from 13 residues. CDR3 sequence (DNA): TGCAGTGCCCAAGTCCAGGGGGACTATGGCTACACCTTC. Amino acids: CSAQVQGDYGYTF.

V is TRBV19 and J is TRBJ1-5; the D gene is possibly TRBD1 (5 bases). Germline V gene sequence: CDR1 LNHDA, CDR2 SQIVND (reference sequence). The length of the CDR3 is 14 residues. Trimming pared 0 bases from V and 4 bases from J, leaving 7 bases between. The CDR3 DNA reads TGTGCCAGTAGTATAGATAGGGGAAATCAGCCCCAGCATTTT. This sequence encodes CASSIDRGNQPQHF.

This clonotype has just a few counts. The chain employs TRBV20-1 and TRBJ2-1; D might be TRBD2 (6 bases). This CDR3 spans 16 amino acids. Germline CDR1 and CDR2: DFQATT and SNEGSKA (reference sequence). The germline V and J ends were trimmed by 1 base and 0 bases, with 13 bases remaining between them. CDR3 in amino acids: CSARVGGASSYNEQFF. The CDR3 DNA reads as TGCAGTGCTAGAGTTGGCGGGGCGAGCTCCTACAATGAGCAGTTCTTC.

The CDR3 sequence is CASSRDQGFSNYGYTF. As DNA, the CDR3 is TGTGCCAGCAGTAGGGACCAGGGGTTTTCCAACTATGGCTACACCTTC. This chain joins TRBV27 and TRBJ1-2, with D perhaps TRBD1 (6 bases). The CDR3 length is 16 residues. Trimming pared 5 bases from V and 2 bases from J, leaving 18 bases between. Per the germline V gene, CDR1 is MNHEY and CDR2 is SMNVEV (reference sequence).

This clonotype was counted at least ten times. The chain couples TRBV7-9 to TRBJ1-4, with D possibly matching TRBD1 (6 bases). In germline, CDR1 is SEHNR, CDR2 FQNEAQ (reference sequence). This CDR3 comprises 12 residues. The V gene lost 5 bases and the J gene lost 6 bases, with 7 bases spanning the gap. CDR3: CASSRQDEKLFF. The CDR3 nucleotides read TGTGCCAGCAGCCGACAGGATGAAAAACTGTTTTTT.

To note about this clonotype: Given a much more abundant clone one base away, this may be a read error. The chain carries TRBV5-1 and TRBJ2-2; 7 bases are a match to TRBD1. There are 14 residues in the CDR3. The germline V gene encodes CDR1 SGHRS and CDR2 YFSETQ. The CDR3 DNA reads TGCACCAGCAGCTTGGACAGGTCGACCGGGGAGCTGTTTTTT. This translates into CTSSLDRSTGELFF.

To note about this clonotype: A junction end diverges from the germline sequence, so it may reflect a read error. The V and J genes are TRBV28 and TRBJ2-5; D unclear. From germline, CDR1 is MDHEN and CDR2 SYDVKM. The CDR3 contains 13 residues. The CDR3 DNA reads TGTGCCAGCAGTTTACGATTCCAAGAGACCCGGTACTTC. It codes for CASSLRFQETRYF.

This clonotype was observed at least ten times. This may arise from a read error, as a much more abundant clone is one base away. This rearrangement joins TRBV14 to TRBJ2-7; D gene unclear. With 1 base removed from V and 6 bases from J, the gap between germline ends came to 4 bases. The germline V gene has CDR1 SGHDN and CDR2 FVKESK. This CDR3 has 11 residues. CDR3 loop: CASSQVGEQYF. The CDR3 region has the DNA TGTGCCAGCAGCCAAGTTGGCGAGCAGTACTTC.

This clonotype was recorded many times. V gene TRBV9 combines with J gene TRBJ2-3; TRBD1 matches at 10 bases. The CDR3 runs to 14 residues. Trimming cost V 4 bases and J 6 bases; bases outside gene matches: 5. Germline lookup yields CDR1 SGDLS and CDR2 YYNGEE. The DNA of the CDR3 is TGTGCCAGCAGCATCCGGGACAGGGGCGATACGCAGTATTTT. The encoded protein is CASSIRDRGDTQYF.

A few counts support this clonotype. V is TRBV15 and J is TRBJ2-2, with D perhaps given as TRBD1 or TRBD2 (7 bases each). The CDR3 spans 15 residues. The ends were cut back, 6 bases at V and 6 bases at J, with 17 bases in the middle. Germline V gene data show CDR1 as LNHNV and CDR2 as YYDKDF (reference sequence). CDR3 amino acids: CATRGGDSFAGELFF. The CDR3 DNA reads as TGTGCCACCAGAGGGGGGGACAGTTTCGCCGGGGAGCTGTTTTTT.

This clonotype came up many times. J is TRBJ2-5 and V is TRBV3-1, with 11 bases matching TRBD2. The V gene's germline CDR1 is LGHDT and CDR2 YNNKEL (reference sequence). The CDR3 contains 14 residues. V gave up 4 bases and J gave up 4 bases; unmatched junction bases: 2. This chain's CDR3 is CASSRGLAGETQYF. CDR3 bases: TGTGCCAGCAGCCGAGGACTAGCGGGAGAGACCCAGTACTTC.

This clonotype was seen many times. The chain links TRBV9 to TRBJ2-5; 9 bases align to TRBD1. Per germline, CDR1 SGDLS and CDR2 YYNGEE. This CDR3 has 15 residues. The junction had 7 bases not matched to a gene; V was cut back by 3 bases and J by 4 bases. CDR3 region: CASSAGQGQGETQYF. CDR3 DNA sequence: TGTGCCAGCAGCGCAGGACAGGGACAGGGAGAGACCCAGTACTTC.

This clonotype was observed at least ten times. The chain is built from TRBV5-8 and TRBJ2-7, with D maybe TRBD2 (5 bases). The germline V gene has CDR1 SGHTS and CDR2 YDEGEE. V was clipped by 7 bases and J by 7 bases, with 24 bases between them. The CDR3 has 15 amino acids. CDR3 region: CASVYPGVGSREQYF. CDR3 DNA sequence: TGTGCCAGCGTGTACCCCGGGGTGGGGTCAAGGGAGCAGTACTTC.

On this clonotype itself: This may be a read error: a much more frequent sequence differs by one nucleotide. The rearrangement joins TRBV6-5 to TRBJ2-3; TRBD2 aligns across 10 bases. This CDR3 comprises 16 residues. Germline V gene data show CDR1 as MNHEY and CDR2 as SVGAGI. This chain's CDR3 is CASSYQRGGLEYTHYF. The CDR3 coding sequence is TGTGCCAGCAGTTACCAGCGGGGGGGCCTTGAGTATACGCATTATTTT.

This clonotype has a handful of counts. CDR3 sequence: CASSPSGWAREKLFF. The CDR3 region has the DNA TGTGCCAGCAGCCCAAGCGGTTGGGCGCGAGAAAAACTGTTTTTT. The rearrangement joins TRBV16 to TRBJ1-4; D uncertain. The germline CDR1 and CDR2 sequences are KGHSY and FQNENV. The CDR3 is 15 residues long. With 4 bases removed from V and 8 bases from J, the gap between germline ends came to 17 bases.

There are many counts of this clonotype. The chain links TRBV5-1 to TRBJ1-2, with a weak D call TRBD1 (5 bases). The V gene lost 4 bases and the J gene lost 6 bases, with 13 bases spanning the gap. The germline V gene has CDR1 SGHRS and CDR2 YFSETQ. The CDR3 spans 13 residues. The CDR3 region is CASSPIGHNGYTF. CDR3 DNA: TGCGCCAGCAGCCCTATAGGACATAATGGCTACACCTTC. Variable domain in full (rest from reference TRBV5-1 and TRBJ1-2): KAGVTQTPRYLIKTRGQQVTLSCSPISGHRSVSWYQQTPGQGLQFLFEYFSETQRNKGNFPGRFSGRQFSNSRSEMNVSTLELGDSALYLCASSPIGHNGYTFGSGTRLTVV.

This clonotype occurred many times. This chain uses TRBV11-2 with TRBJ2-3, with TRBD2 identical over 14 bases. This CDR3 contains 16 residues. Per the germline V gene, CDR1 is SGHAT and CDR2 is FQNNGV. V was pared by 3 bases and J by 5 bases, with 4 bases of the junction left unmatched. The CDR3 here is CASSLTSGGAGDTQYF. As DNA, the CDR3 is TGTGCCAGCAGCTTGACTAGCGGGGGGGCTGGAGATACGCAGTATTTT.

This clonotype was recorded many times. The rearrangement links TRBV7-3 to TRBJ2-5; D perhaps matches TRBD1 (6 bases). Trimming cost V 3 bases and J 6 bases, with 14 bases left between them. This CDR3 is built from 14 residues. The V gene's germline CDR1 is SGHTA and CDR2 FQGTGA. The CDR3 is CASSLGSQGQTQYF. DNA of the CDR3: TGTGCCAGCAGCTTGGGGTCGCAGGGGCAGACCCAGTACTTC.

This clonotype was counted many times. V gene TRBV6-5 combines with J gene TRBJ2-7; the D gene is possibly TRBD1 (6 bases). Trimming left V 2 bases short and J 6 bases short, with 14 bases between. Germline values: CDR1 MNHEY, CDR2 SVGAGI. CDR3 size: 14 residues. CDR3 in DNA: TGTGCCAGCAGTTACGGGGAGACAGGAGGCGAGCAGTACTTC. Protein: CASSYGETGGEQYF.

The chain couples TRBV19 to TRBJ1-5; D uncertain. CDR1 LNHDA and CDR2 SQIVND come from the germline V gene (reference sequence). V lost 7 bases and J lost 3, with 19 bases in between. The CDR3 contains 16 residues. CDR3 sequence reads: CASTIGWWRANQPQHF. In DNA, the CDR3 is TGTGCCAGTACCATAGGATGGTGGAGGGCCAATCAGCCCCAGCATTTT.

In this sample, this clonotype turned up a few times. The rearrangement links TRBV7-8 to TRBJ2-5; D is unresolved. Deletions cut 5 bases from V and 5 bases from J, with 15 bases between. Germline values: CDR1 SGHVS, CDR2 FQNEAQ. The CDR3 covers 14 residues. This CDR3 is CASSPREEWETQYF. CDR3 bases: TGTGCCAGCAGCCCTAGGGAAGAGTGGGAGACCCAGTACTTC. Using reference TRBV7-8 and TRBJ2-5 for the parts outside the CDR3, the full variable domain is GAGVSQSPRYKVAKRGQDVALRCDPISGHVSLFWYQQALGQGPEFLTYFQNEAQLDKSGLPSDRFFAERPEGSVSTLKIQRTQQEDSAVYLCASSPREEWETQYFGPGTRLLVL.